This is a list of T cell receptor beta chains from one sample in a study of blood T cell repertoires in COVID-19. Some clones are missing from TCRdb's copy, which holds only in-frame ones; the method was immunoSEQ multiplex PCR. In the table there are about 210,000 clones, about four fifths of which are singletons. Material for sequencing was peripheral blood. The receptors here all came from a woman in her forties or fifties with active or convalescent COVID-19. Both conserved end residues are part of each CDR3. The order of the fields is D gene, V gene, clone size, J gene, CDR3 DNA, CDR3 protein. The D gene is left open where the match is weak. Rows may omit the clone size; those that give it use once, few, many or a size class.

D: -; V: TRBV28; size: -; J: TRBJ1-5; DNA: TGTGCCAGCAGGGTAGGGGGTGGTCAGCCCCAGCATTTT; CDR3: CASRVGGGQPQHF
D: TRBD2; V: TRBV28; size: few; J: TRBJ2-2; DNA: TGTGCCAGCAGCACGATCCCGGGACTAGCGGGAGGGCCCTCGGCCGGGGAGCTGTTTTTT; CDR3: CASSTIPGLAGGPSAGELFF
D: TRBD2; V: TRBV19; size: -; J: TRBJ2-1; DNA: TGTGCCAGTAGTATTGGTAGCGGGACGGGCAATGAGCAGTTCTTC; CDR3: CASSIGSGTGNEQFF
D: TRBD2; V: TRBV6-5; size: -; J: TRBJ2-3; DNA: TGTGCCAGCAGACGCGGAGCGGGACGCACAGATACGCAGTATTTT; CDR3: CASRRGAGRTDTQYF
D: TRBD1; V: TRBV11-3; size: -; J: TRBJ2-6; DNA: TGTGCCAGCAGCAACCGACAGGGGGCTGGGGCCAACGTCCTGACTTTC; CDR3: CASSNRQGAGANVLTF
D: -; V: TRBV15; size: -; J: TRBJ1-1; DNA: TGTGCCACCAGCCCCCGAGGCCGATCGAACACTGAAGCTTTCTTT; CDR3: CATSPRGRSNTEAFF
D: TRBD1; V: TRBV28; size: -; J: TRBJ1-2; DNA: TGTGCCAGCAGCCCAGGGGGCACTAACTATGGCTACACCTTC; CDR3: CASSPGGTNYGYTF
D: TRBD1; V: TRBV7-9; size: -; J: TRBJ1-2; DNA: TGTGCCAGCAGCCCAGGGGGTTACTATGGCTACACCTTC; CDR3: CASSPGGYYGYTF
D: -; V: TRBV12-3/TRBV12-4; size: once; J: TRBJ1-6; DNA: TGTGCCAGCAGCCGAGCGAATTCACCCCTCCACTTT; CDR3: CASSRANSPLHF
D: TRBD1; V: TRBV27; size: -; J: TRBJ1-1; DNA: TGTGCCAGCAGTTCATTTGGGACAGGGAGCGGGAACACTGAAGCTTTCTTT; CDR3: CASSSFGTGSGNTEAFF
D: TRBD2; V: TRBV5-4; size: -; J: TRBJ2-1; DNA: TGTGCCAGCATGCCCCCCAAGGCGGGAGGGTTCAATGAGCAGTTCTTC; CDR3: CASMPPKAGGFNEQFF
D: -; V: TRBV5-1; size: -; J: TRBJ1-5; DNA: TGCGCCAGCAGCCCACAGGGCGGGTTAGGTCAGCCCCAGCATTTT; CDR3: CASSPQGGLGQPQHF
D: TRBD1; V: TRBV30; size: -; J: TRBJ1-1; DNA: TGTGCCTGGAGTGTACGGACAGGAGATGAAGCTTTCTTT; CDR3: CAWSVRTGDEAFF
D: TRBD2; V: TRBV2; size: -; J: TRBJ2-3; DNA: TGTGCCAGCAGGTTAGCGGGGCAAGGGAATACGCAGTATTTT; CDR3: CASRLAGQGNTQYF
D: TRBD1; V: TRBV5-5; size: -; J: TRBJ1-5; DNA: TGTGCCAGCAGGCGGACAGGGGGCGAGGGCAATCAGCCCCAGCATTTT; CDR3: CASRRTGGEGNQPQHF
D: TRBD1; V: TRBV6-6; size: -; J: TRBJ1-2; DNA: TGTGCCAGCAGACCGGGACAGGGGGGAAATGGCTACACCTTC; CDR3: CASRPGQGGNGYTF
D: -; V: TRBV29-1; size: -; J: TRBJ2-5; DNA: TGCAGCGTTGACTGGCCCCGCCAAGAGACCCAGTACTTC; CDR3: CSVDWPRQETQYF
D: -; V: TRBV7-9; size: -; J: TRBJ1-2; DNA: TGTGCCAGCAGGCTAGGGGCAGGTCACTATGGCTACACCTTC; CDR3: CASRLGAGHYGYTF
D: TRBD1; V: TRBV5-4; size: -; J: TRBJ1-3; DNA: TGTGCCAGCAGCGCAGGGGACAGTTTCCCGTCTGGAAACACCATATATTTT; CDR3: CASSAGDSFPSGNTIYF
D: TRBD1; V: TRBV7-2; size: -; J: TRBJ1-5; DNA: TGTGCCAGCAGCTTGGACAGGGGGCAGCCCCAGCATTTT; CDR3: CASSLDRGQPQHF
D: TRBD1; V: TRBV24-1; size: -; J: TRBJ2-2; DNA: TGTGCCACCAGTGACCGCCCCCCAAGCAGGGGGCTAACCGGGGAGCTGTTTTTT; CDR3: CATSDRPPSRGLTGELFF
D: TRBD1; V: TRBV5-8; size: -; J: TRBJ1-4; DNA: TGTGCCAGCAGCAAAGAGACAGGGCTGGATGAAAAACTGTTTTTT; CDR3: CASSKETGLDEKLFF
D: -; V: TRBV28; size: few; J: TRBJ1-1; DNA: TGTGCCAGCAGTCTCCTCCAAACAGGGAGAGGCACTGAAGCTTTCTTT; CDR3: CASSLLQTGRGTEAFF
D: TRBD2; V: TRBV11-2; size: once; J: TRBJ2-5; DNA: TGTGCCAGCAGCTCCTTCGCGGAGCGGGGGGGCAAAGAGACCCAGTACTTC; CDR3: CASSSFAERGGKETQYF
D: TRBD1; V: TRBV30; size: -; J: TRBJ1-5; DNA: TGTGCCTGGGGACAGGTGTATAATCAGCCCCAGCATTTT; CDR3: CAWGQVYNQPQHF
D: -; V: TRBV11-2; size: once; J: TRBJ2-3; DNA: TGTGCCAGCAGTCTCCAGGGCAGGGGCACAGATACGCAGTATTTT; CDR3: CASSLQGRGTDTQYF
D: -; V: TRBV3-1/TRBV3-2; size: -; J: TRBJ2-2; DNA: TGTGCCAGCAGCCACCGGGACACTAACACCGGGGAGCTGTTTTTT; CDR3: CASSHRDTNTGELFF
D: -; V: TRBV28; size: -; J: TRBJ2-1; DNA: TGTGCCAGCTGCCCACGGGGCTACAATGAGCAGTTCTTC; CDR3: CASCPRGYNEQFF
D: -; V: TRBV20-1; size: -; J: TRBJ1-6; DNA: TGCAGTGCTAGTCACTCCCTCGGGGATTCACCCCTCCACTTT; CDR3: CSASHSLGDSPLHF
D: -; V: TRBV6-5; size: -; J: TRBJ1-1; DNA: TGTGCCAGCATTGCAGGTTTGAACACTGAAGCTTTCTTT; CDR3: CASIAGLNTEAFF
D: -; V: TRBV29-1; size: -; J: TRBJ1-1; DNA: TGCAGCGTTGAAGATCGGAGTGGCACCCGAGAAGCTTTCTTT; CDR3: CSVEDRSGTREAFF
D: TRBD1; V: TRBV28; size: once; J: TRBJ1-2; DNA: TGTGCCAGCAGGGACAGGTACTATGGCTACACCTTC; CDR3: CASRDRYYGYTF
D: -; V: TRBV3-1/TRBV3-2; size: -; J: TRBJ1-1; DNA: TGTGCCAGCAGTAGGGGGGGACGCATGAACACTGAAGCTTTCTTT; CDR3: CASSRGGRMNTEAFF
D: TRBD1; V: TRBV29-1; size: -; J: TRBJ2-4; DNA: TGCAGCGTTACCGACAGGGAATCCAAAAACATTCAGTACTTC; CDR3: CSVTDRESKNIQYF
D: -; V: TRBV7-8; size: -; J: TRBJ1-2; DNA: TGTGCCAGCAGCTTAGATGGAATGGTGGGCGGCTACACCTTC; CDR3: CASSLDGMVGGYTF
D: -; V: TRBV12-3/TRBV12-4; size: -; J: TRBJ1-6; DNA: TGTGCCAGCAGTGCCCTATCCGATTCACCCCTCCACTTT; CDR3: CASSALSDSPLHF
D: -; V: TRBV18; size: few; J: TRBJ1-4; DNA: TGTGCCAGCTCCCCTATCTCAGGGCGATATAATGAAAAACTGTTTTTT; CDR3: CASSPISGRYNEKLFF
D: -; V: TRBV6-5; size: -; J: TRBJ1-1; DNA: TGTGCCAGCACCTTGGGGGGGTTTGAAGCTTTCTTT; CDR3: CASTLGGFEAFF
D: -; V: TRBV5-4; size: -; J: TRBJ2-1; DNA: TGTGCCAGCAGCTTGGGGGCGGGGACTTCTTACAATGAGCAGTTCTTC; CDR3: CASSLGAGTSYNEQFF
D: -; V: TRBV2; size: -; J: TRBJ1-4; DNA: TGTGCCAGCATAGCTGAGCACGGCGGTGAAAAACTGTTTTTT; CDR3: CASIAEHGGEKLFF
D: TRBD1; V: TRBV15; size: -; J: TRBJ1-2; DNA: TGTGCCACCGGACAGGACTATGGCTACACCTTC; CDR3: CATGQDYGYTF
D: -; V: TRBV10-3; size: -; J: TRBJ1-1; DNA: TGTGCCATCAGAAAGACAGAGACTGAAGCTTTCTTT; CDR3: CAIRKTETEAFF